This T cell receptor (beta chain) appears in the sequencing data of a study of cytomegalovirus exposure and HLA in healthy donors (dated by TCRdb to 2017 to 2019). In terms of the full investigation: According to a later analysis, one platform produced both the roughly 120 validation repertoires and the 700 or so repertoires of the first cohort. The study aimed to test whether signatures of past pathogen exposure could be identified by cataloging public T cell receptors. A separate validation cohort of over 95 different subjects was used in addition to the approximately 670-subject first cohort. High-throughput TCR immunosequencing, statistical association of individual TCRs with disease status, and machine learning were combined to predict cytomegalovirus infection status.

Library construction relied on the immunoSEQ multiplex PCR assay. The original pipeline was this. A statistical classification framework was developed to diagnose cytomegalovirus status using the catalog of TCR beta chain sequences. The source is immuneACCESS, and TCRdb retained only in-frame sequences with V and J called. Part of the clones is not carried over; for the studies checked, unresolved V genes explain less than half of this, and the remainder is unexplained. The DNA gave D and trimming, while V, J and clone size come from that table. Within this sample are hundreds of thousands of clones, with more than 75% of them counted one time only. The ten largest account for around 12% of the sample. Study-level results and caveats: In a later analysis, TCRs clustered in the first cohort were found to also tend to co-occur in the roughly 110 validation repertoires, with approximately 95% of cluster scores above 0. A later analysis lacked HLA typing for the validation cohort, so it scored co-occurrence in that cohort across all 120 repertoires. A few of the identified cytomegalovirus-associated TCR beta chains were confirmed in vitro to be specific for cytomegalovirus antigens. Across donors, most TCR sequences were observed very rarely, whereas some public TCRs were present in many individuals. It was suggested by the authors that the approach could potentially be generalized to other disease states and immunological phenotypes. The study gave a list of around 170 TCR beta chains associated with cytomegalovirus. The classifier was reported to diagnose cytomegalovirus status with high specificity and sensitivity in both the original and validation cohorts.

In the case of this clone: This clone's antigen is unknown. Per-nucleotide qualities are absent, and no much larger clonotype sits a single base away.

The donors were included in the validation cohort of 120 subjects, a group kept apart from the roughly 680-subject first cohort. The receptor was derived from a man between 18 and 35 years old in good health and CMV-seropositive. Sequencing was carried out using PBMCs.

In nucleotide form, the sequence is TGTGCCAGCACTCCATTGGGACAGGGGGACACTGAAGCTTTCTTT. The resulting protein is CASTPLGQGDTEAFF. The chain uses TRBV25-1 and TRBJ1-1; TRBD1 aligns with 11 central bases. From cysteine to phenylalanine, the CDR3 is 15 amino acids long. Only the CDR3 part of the read is kept: 45 bases, read in frame from the first base. Trimming removed 7 bases from V and 3 bases from J; the gene matches leave 7 bases unexplained. Based on the germline V gene, the CDR1 and CDR2 sequences are MGHDK and SYGVNS.